The present T cell receptor (beta chain) was sequenced within a study of CD4 T cells in relation to SARS-CoV-2 and coronaviruses. Study as a whole: TCR beta CDR3s were sequenced after roughly 10-day antigen culture of PBMCs. Controls used an HIV-1 Nef peptide pool or no peptide. The HLA restriction of the shared crossreactive spike epitopes was mapped.

About this clone: Its antigen is as yet unknown.

TCRdb's copy holds only in-frame clones and misses some; the assay was immunoSEQ multiplex PCR. The sample gives just under 30,000 clones, about three quarters of which show up once; around 12% is in the top ten. Before the COVID-19 pandemic, during about 2011-2019, CD4+ T cells were taken from unexposed donors. After nine to ten days of culture, CD4+ T cells were isolated. Germline V lookup: CDR1 LGHNA, CDR2 YSLEER. J was trimmed by 7 bases and V by 0 bases; bases with no gene match: 16. The CDR3 contains 19 residues. This clonotype was sampled from a human donor in good health. The chain couples TRBV4-3 to TRBJ2-1; 9 nucleotides align to TRBD2. Material: CD4+ T cells from PBMCs, cultured in vitro. The CDR3 spells CASSQELTFRSGSQNEQFF. In nucleotides, the CDR3 is TGCGCCAGCAGCCAAGAATTGACCTTCCGTAGCGGGAGCCAGAATGAGCAGTTCTTC.